This TCR beta chain was identified during a study of T cell responses to AZD1222 COVID-19 vaccine. General study points: Only a handful of people who got AZD1222 tested seropositive at baseline. Mapped onto spike, vaccine-associated CD4 TCRs spanned it and were dominant at 160-218 and 743-854.

Method: immunoSEQ multiplex PCR; TCRdb's copy keeps in-frame clones and lacks some. The table lists around 130,000 clones, 90% to 95% of them singletons. About this clone itself: No antigen is known for it.

The V gene's germline CDR1 is LGHNA and CDR2 YSLEER. V gave up 1 base and J gave up 3 bases, with 18 bases separating them. CDR3 length equals 17 residues. V and J are TRBV4-3 and TRBJ1-1; tentatively, D is TRBD1 (5 bases). Source: peripheral blood, taken on day 0 of AZD1222 vaccination. The receptor was derived from an adult in good health. The CDR3: CASSQAPVGRVYTEAFF. The CDR3 DNA reads TGCGCCAGCAGCCAAGCACCTGTTGGCAGGGTGTACACTGAAGCTTTCTTT.